The next 10 T cell receptor beta chains were all read from a single sample in a study of OX40 agonist ivuxolimab in advanced cancers. Clones were sequenced by immunoSEQ multiplex PCR, and TCRdb holds only the in-frame ones, with some missing. The table lists 40,000 or so clones, about 82% of them singletons. Sequencing used CD4+ or CD8+ T cells sorted from blood, obtained in a trial of the OX40 agonist ivuxolimab. The source of these receptors is an adult with an advanced solid tumor such as melanoma, head and neck, liver or kidney cancer.

This chain joins TRBV7-2 and TRBJ2-7, with 12 bases fitting TRBD2. There are 16 residues in the CDR3. V was clipped by 5 bases and J by 6 bases; unmatched bases: 11. Looked up from germline, CDR1 is SGHTA and CDR2 is FQGNSA. For the CDR3, the DNA is TGTGCCAGCAGCAGCCGGACTAGCGGGGCCCGAGTCGAGCAGTACTTC. Protein sequence: CASSSRTSGARVEQYF.

V gene TRBV19 combines with J gene TRBJ1-5, with 7 bases fitting TRBD1. Germline CDR1 LNHDA, CDR2 SQIVND (reference sequence). The CDR3 covers 13 residues. V lost 10 bases and J lost 6; bases outside the gene matches: 9. Here the CDR3 DNA reads TGTGCCACTGCGGACAGGATGGGTCAGCCCCAGCATTTT. Protein sequence: CATADRMGQPQHF.

This clone was observed a few times. A read error may account for a junction end that differs from germline. The chain couples TRBV2 to TRBJ1-2; 7 positions match TRBD1. Germline V gene data show CDR1 as SNHLY and CDR2 as FYNNEI. CDR3 length: 11 amino acids. The chain's CDR3 is CASSEPDRLHF. DNA for the CDR3: TGTGCCAGCAGTGAACCGGACAGGCTCCACTTC.

In its sample, this clone ranks as medium-sized. The chain couples TRBV6-5 to TRBJ1-2; 7 bases are a match to TRBD1. CDR1 MNHEY and CDR2 SVGAGI come from the germline V gene. The CDR3 is 14 amino acids. Trimming removed 10 bases from V and 0 bases from J; junction bases left unmatched: 8. The CDR3 nucleotides are TGTGCCACCTGGACAGGTGAAGCTAACTATGGCTACACCTTC. This encodes CATWTGEANYGYTF.

The chain is built from TRBV10-2 and TRBJ2-5; D is perhaps TRBD2 (6 bases). The V and J ends lost 10 bases and 1 base respectively, with 10 bases between them. There are 12 residues in the CDR3. Germline CDR1 reads WSHSY; CDR2 reads SAAADI. The CDR3 is CATRDFQETQYF. CDR3 DNA: TGCGCCACCCGGGACTTCCAAGAGACCCAGTACTTC.

V gene TRBV5-1 combines with J gene TRBJ1-2; unclear D gene. This CDR3 has 14 residues. CDR1 and CDR2 from the germline V gene are SGHRS and YFSETQ. V shed 4 bases and J shed 2 bases, with 12 bases lying between them. Written as DNA, the CDR3 is TGCGCCAGCAGCAAGGAGGCGGAAAACTATGGCTACACCTTC. Its translation is CASSKEAENYGYTF.

The V call is TRBV7-2, the J call TRBJ1-1; D is unresolved. Between the trimmed V and J ends, which lost 1 base and 2 bases, there was a span of 8 bases. The CDR3 sequence is 14 residues long. In germline, CDR1 is SGHTA, CDR2 FQGNSA. The CDR3 coding sequence is TGTGCCAGCAGCTTAGGAGGTAGTAACACTGAAGCTTTCTTT. Its protein is CASSLGGSNTEAFF.

This clone was found once. The CDR3: CASSLVTSAFTDTQYF. DNA for the CDR3: TGCGCCAGCAGCTTGGTGACTAGCGCCTTCACAGATACGCAGTATTTT. The rearrangement links TRBV5-1 to TRBJ2-3; 8 bases are a match to TRBD2. The CDR3 runs 16 residues. The V and J ends lost 0 bases and 2 bases, in that order; junction bases with no gene match: 5. Looked up from germline, CDR1 is SGHRS and CDR2 is YFSETQ.

The gene calls are TRBV18 and TRBJ1-1; 9 bases match TRBD1. The V segment lost 5 bases and the J segment 4 bases; nucleotides outside the gene matches: 11. Germline assignment: CDR1 KGHSH and CDR2 LQKENI. The CDR3 length is 16 residues. DNA for the CDR3: TGTGCCAGCTCATCCCGGACAGGGGCTGAGGGCACTGAAGCTTTCTTT. Translation gives CASSSRTGAEGTEAFF.

The chain employs TRBV6-5 and TRBJ2-7, with D perhaps matching TRBD2 (6 bases). The CDR3 sequence is 13 residues long. V was trimmed by 6 bases and J by 6 bases, leaving 15 bases between them. The germline V gene has CDR1 MNHEY and CDR2 SVGAGI. CDR3 bases: TGTGCCAGCAGCCCTGGGGGGTCGGGCGAGCAGTACTTC. It encodes CASSPGGSGEQYF.